This T cell receptor (beta chain) was identified during a study of T cells in tuberculosis. Background on the study: This South African cohort compared adolescents with or without latent tuberculosis against adults with active tuberculosis.

In regard to this clone: Antigen: not known.

The sample's time point: new active TB diagnosis, blood taken before or within 7 days of starting treatment. Generated by immunoSEQ multiplex PCR, the TCRdb table keeps only in-frame clones and is missing some. The data show under 45,000 clones, with approximately 90% seen just once and approximately 2.4% held by the top ten. Broader study findings: Active tuberculosis TCR-alpha repertoires lay closer to GMM-specific TCRs than IGRA-negative controls, suggesting clonal expansion. Classification accuracy was about 90% (AUROC more than 0.8) with the GMM-specific repertoire.

CDR3 size: 13 residues. Germline assignment: CDR1 SQVTM and CDR2 ANQGSEA. The V end was cut by 1 base, the J end by 1 base, with 5 bases between. The gene calls are TRBV29-1 and TRBJ2-1; D ambiguous. The sample here was PBMCs, taken at tuberculosis diagnosis. The TCR was taken from an adult with tuberculosis. The DNA of the CDR3 is TGCAGCGTTGAAGGTCAGTCCTACAATGAGCAGTTCTTC. Translated: CSVEGQSYNEQFF.